The 31 T cell receptor beta chains reported below all come from one sample, sequenced in a study of T cells after somatic rescue of genetic block. Method: immunoSEQ multiplex PCR; TCRdb's copy keeps in-frame clones and lacks some. The sample consists of fewer than 150,000 clones, about nine tenths of them appearing once. Sequencing input: peripheral blood mononuclear cells (PBMCs). These receptors were collected from a woman aged 18-35 years.

This CDR3 reads CASSSPSRGRDSYNEQFF. The CDR3 DNA reads TGTGCCAGCAGCTCGCCGAGTAGGGGGCGCGACTCCTACAATGAGCAGTTCTTC. The rearrangement uses TRBV7-9 and TRBJ2-1; 7 bases align to TRBD1. Germline CDR1 is SEHNR and CDR2 is FQNEAQ (reference sequence). The CDR3 loop spans 18 amino acids. V lost 4 bases to trimming and J lost 0 bases; unmatched junction nucleotides: 12.

The CDR3 DNA sequence: TGCGCCAGCAGCCCGTCGACAGGCTACAATCAGCCCCAGCATTTT. It encodes CASSPSTGYNQPQHF. The genes are TRBV4-3 and TRBJ1-5, with D possibly matching TRBD1 (6 bases). The germline gives CDR1 LGHNA, CDR2 YSLEER. CDR3 size: 15 residues. Trimming cost V 4 bases and J 3 bases, with 13 bases left between them.

J is TRBJ1-4 and V is TRBV9; 7 bases are shared with TRBD1. The CDR3 covers 14 residues. With V trimmed by 4 bases and J by 8 bases, 8 bases remained unmatched. CDR1 and CDR2 from the germline V gene are SGDLS and YYNGEE. CDR3 bases: TGTGCCAGCAGCTCCTGGGACAGTAAGGAAAAACTGTTTTTT. Translated: CASSSWDSKEKLFF. Full variable domain (outside the CDR3, taken from reference TRBV9 and TRBJ1-4): DSGVTQTPKHLITATGQRVTLRCSPRSGDLSVYWYQQSLDQGLQFLIQYYNGEERAKGNILERFSAQQFPDLHSELNLSSLELGDSALYFCASSSWDSKEKLFFGSGTQLSVL.

V and J are TRBV28 and TRBJ1-1, with 8 nucleotides matching TRBD1. Germline values: CDR1 MDHEN, CDR2 SYDVKM. There are 14 residues in the CDR3. V shed 8 bases, J shed 4 bases, and the junction held 9 bases outside the gene matches. CDR3 loop: CASRKQGGGTEAFF. CDR3 DNA: TGTGCCAGCCGTAAACAGGGGGGAGGCACTGAAGCTTTCTTT.

This clone was recorded once. The J gene is TRBJ1-5, the V gene TRBV30, with no clear D. The germline V and J ends were trimmed by 2 bases and 7 bases, with 15 bases remaining between them. The germline V gene has CDR1 GTSNPN and CDR2 SVGIG (reference sequence). CDR3 length equals 14 residues. CDR3 nucleotides: TGTGCCTGGAGTTTCAAGGGCGGGTTCCAGCCCCAGCATTTT. Protein: CAWSFKGGFQPQHF.

The chain carries TRBV6-5 and TRBJ2-7; no firm D call. Germline CDR1 is MNHEY and CDR2 is SVGAGI. V was clipped by 6 bases and J by 2 bases, with 5 bases between them. This CDR3 is 11 amino acids long. The CDR3 sequence is CASSRTYEQYF. For the CDR3, the DNA is TGTGCCAGCAGCCGGACCTACGAGCAGTACTTC.

The rearrangement uses TRBV7-2 and TRBJ2-3; a weak D match, TRBD2 (7 bases). Germline V gene lookup returns CDR1 SGHTA and CDR2 FQGNSA. This CDR3 has 17 residues. V was shortened by 2 bases and J by 3 bases, with 18 bases between the two germline ends. The CDR3 DNA is TGTGCCAGCAGCTTATCAGTAGGGGGGGCCCATACAGATACGCAGTATTTT. Residues: CASSLSVGGAHTDTQYF.

This rearrangement joins TRBV29-1 to TRBJ1-1; 7 bases are a match to TRBD1. The CDR3 is 14 residues long. Germline CDR1 SQVTM, CDR2 ANQGSEA. The junction had 13 bases not matched to a gene; V was cut back by 4 bases and J by 8 bases. The CDR3 is CSVVADRPQSEAFF. In DNA, the CDR3 is TGCAGCGTTGTTGCGGACAGGCCGCAATCCGAAGCTTTCTTT.

V is TRBV9 and J is TRBJ2-3, with TRBD2 identical over 7 bases. The trim removed 0 bases at V and 3 bases at J, leaving 10 bases unmatched. Germline CDR1 reads SGDLS; CDR2 reads YYNGEE. This CDR3 has 17 residues. As DNA, the CDR3 is TGTGCCAGCAGCGTAGCCCCCGTGGGGGAGGGGACAGATACGCAGTATTTT. Its translation: CASSVAPVGEGTDTQYF.

The chain has TRBV7-2 and TRBJ2-2; D is perhaps TRBD1 or TRBD2 (6 bases each). V lost 3 bases to trimming and J lost 0 bases, with 11 bases between them. Germline-derived CDR1 and CDR2 are SGHTA and FQGNSA. The CDR3 contains 16 residues. This CDR3 reads CASSFVGGANTGELFF. CDR3 sequence (DNA): TGTGCCAGCAGCTTCGTGGGGGGCGCGAACACCGGGGAGCTGTTTTTT.

V is TRBV5-1 and J is TRBJ1-1; 9 nucleotides align to TRBD1. CDR1 SGHRS and CDR2 YFSETQ come from the germline V gene. V dropped 4 bases and J dropped 5; count of bases not matched to a gene: 6. The CDR3 sequence is 14 residues long. The CDR3 nucleotides are TGCGCCAGCAGCCTGACAGGGGGAGGAACTGAAGCTTTCTTT. Amino acid sequence: CASSLTGGGTEAFF.

This chain links TRBV20-1 with TRBJ2-5; D gene ambiguous. Germline V gene lookup returns CDR1 DFQATT and CDR2 SNEGSKA (reference sequence). The CDR3 spans 10 residues. Deletions cut 1 base from V and 9 bases from J, with 6 bases between. CDR3 protein: CSARVKAQYF. The CDR3 DNA is TGCAGTGCTAGAGTAAAGGCCCAGTACTTC.

This chain connects TRBV2 to TRBJ2-7; unclear D gene. V lost 8 bases and J lost 3, with 11 bases in between. CDR1 and CDR2 from the germline V gene are SNHLY and FYNNEI. CDR3 size: 12 residues. The CDR3 here is CASGRSNYEQYF. The CDR3 bases are TGTGCCAGCGGTCGGAGTAACTACGAGCAGTACTTC.

This chain connects TRBV7-2 to TRBJ1-1; D ambiguous. The CDR3 totals 15 residues. V was shortened by 1 base and J by 0 bases, with 9 bases between the two germline ends. Germline loops: CDR1 SGHTA, CDR2 FQGNSA. In nucleotides, the CDR3 is TGTGCCAGCAGCTTAGGATCGGGATTGAACACTGAAGCTTTCTTT. It is translated as CASSLGSGLNTEAFF.

The gene calls are TRBV9 and TRBJ2-3, with a possible D match to TRBD2 (5 bases). The germline CDR1 and CDR2 sequences are SGDLS and YYNGEE. This CDR3 has 13 residues. Trimming pared 0 bases from V and 8 bases from J, leaving 10 bases between. In DNA form, the CDR3 reads TGTGCCAGCAGCGTAGTAAGCGGTTCTACGCAGTATTTT. It is translated as CASSVVSGSTQYF.

The gene calls are TRBV28 and TRBJ2-3; 8 bases agree with TRBD2. The CDR3 covers 14 residues. Trimming cost V 6 bases and J 5 bases; bases outside gene matches: 7. CDR1 is MDHEN and CDR2 is SYDVKM in the germline V gene. CDR3 DNA sequence: TGTGCCAGCAGACCTTTCGGGGGGGGAGATACGCAGTATTTT. The encoded protein is CASRPFGGGDTQYF.

The V and J genes are TRBV6-5 and TRBJ2-1, with TRBD1 identical over 8 bases. V was clipped by 2 bases and J by 6 bases; unmatched bases: 6. The CDR3 totals 15 residues. Per the germline V gene, CDR1 is MNHEY and CDR2 is SVGAGI. CDR3 DNA sequence: TGTGCCAGCAGTTACCTGACAGGGGCGGGCAATGAGCAGTTCTTC. Translated: CASSYLTGAGNEQFF.

This chain connects TRBV23-1 to TRBJ2-1, with D perhaps matching TRBD1 or TRBD2 (5 bases each). TRBV23-1 is assigned to the ORF class and has an uncertain function. The CDR3 length is 13 residues. V gave up 8 bases and J gave up 6 bases, with 14 bases separating them. This CDR3 is CASGRWGINEQFF. The CDR3 DNA sequence: TGCGCCAGCGGTCGGTGGGGGATCAATGAGCAGTTCTTC.

This clone was picked up a small number of times. The chain is built from TRBV4-1 and TRBJ2-1; maybe TRBD2 (6 bases). Germline V gives CDR1 MGHRA, CDR2 YSYEKL. The CDR3 has 16 amino acids. Between the trimmed V and J ends, which lost 3 bases and 0 bases, there was a span of 12 bases. CDR3 sequence: CASSHADGSSYNEQFF. In DNA, the CDR3 is TGCGCCAGCAGCCACGCGGACGGGAGCTCCTACAATGAGCAGTTCTTC.

The chain links TRBV4-3 to TRBJ2-2; D is possibly TRBD2 (5 bases). The V and J ends lost 1 base and 6 bases respectively, with 9 bases between them. The CDR3 loop spans 14 amino acids. CDR1 is LGHNA, CDR2 YSLEER, per germline. The CDR3 region has the DNA TGCGCCAGCAGCCAAGTCCTGAGGGCCGGGGAGCTGTTTTTT. This sequence encodes CASSQVLRAGELFF.

This chain uses TRBV15 with TRBJ2-3; D may be TRBD2 (5 bases). V was cut by 0 bases and J by 1 base, with 11 bases left in between. Germline V gives CDR1 LNHNV, CDR2 YYDKDF (reference sequence). The CDR3 sequence is 16 residues long. CDR3 residues: CATSRDVGAGTDTQYF. The CDR3 DNA reads as TGTGCCACCAGCAGAGATGTGGGAGCGGGCACAGATACGCAGTATTTT.

The V and J genes are TRBV5-1 and TRBJ2-5, with no clear D. CDR1 is SGHRS, CDR2 YFSETQ, per germline. CDR3 size: 14 residues. V was shortened by 4 bases and J by 0 bases, with 10 bases between the two germline ends. Written as DNA, the CDR3 is TGCGCCAGCAGCCGAAGCGACTACCAAGAGACCCAGTACTTC. Translated: CASSRSDYQETQYF.

The chain has TRBV11-2 and TRBJ2-1; D is undetermined. Germline-derived CDR1 and CDR2 are SGHAT and FQNNGV. Trimming removed 0 bases at V and 7 bases at J, with 7 bases between. The CDR3 spans 13 residues. The CDR3 bases are TGTGCCAGCAGCTTAGATAGTATAAATGAGCAGTTCTTC. Translating it yields CASSLDSINEQFF.

The chain joins TRBV5-8 to TRBJ2-7; D gene unclear. The CDR3 covers 11 residues. The germline V gene has CDR1 SGHTS and CDR2 YDEGEE. V was pared by 4 bases and J by 2 bases, with 4 bases between. In nucleotides, the CDR3 is TGTGCCAGCAGCCCCCCCTACGAGCAGTACTTC. Encoded protein: CASSPPYEQYF.

The chain employs TRBV14 and TRBJ2-3; D is perhaps TRBD2 (5 bases). Trimming shortened V by 1 base and J by 3 bases, and 14 bases separated the two germline ends. Germline loops: CDR1 SGHDN, CDR2 FVKESK. The CDR3 length is 16 residues. The CDR3 loop is CASSQGAAATTDTQYF. The CDR3 DNA reads TGTGCCAGCAGCCAAGGGGCAGCGGCGACGACAGATACGCAGTATTTT.

The chain is built from TRBV7-2 and TRBJ2-7; D possibly corresponds to TRBD2 (5 bases). Germline-derived CDR1 and CDR2 are SGHTA and FQGNSA. The CDR3 totals 13 residues. V was pared by 4 bases and J by 5 bases, with 12 bases between. CDR3 region: CASSSSSGNEQYF. CDR3 DNA sequence: TGTGCCAGCAGCTCCTCTTCGGGGAACGAGCAGTACTTC.

The chain combines TRBV27 with TRBJ2-3; D is possibly TRBD2 (5 bases). Germline CDR1 MNHEY, CDR2 SMNVEV (reference sequence). The CDR3 length is 17 residues. Trimming took 1 base from V and 2 from J, leaving 16 bases between them. The CDR3 protein is CASSLLGRTGSTDTQYF. CDR3 DNA: TGTGCCAGCAGTTTATTAGGTCGGACTGGGTCCACAGATACGCAGTATTTT.

The genes are TRBV7-2 and TRBJ1-6; no reliable D call. The CDR3 runs to 14 residues. V was cut by 5 bases and J by 6 bases, with 11 bases left in between. The germline V gene has CDR1 SGHTA and CDR2 FQGNSA. CDR3 in DNA: TGTGCCAGCAGCCAGCGGGCCCCTAATTCACCCCTCCACTTT. It is translated as CASSQRAPNSPLHF.

CDR3 loop: CASTLTGASNYGYTF. The CDR3 coding sequence is TGTGCCAGCACCTTGACAGGAGCCTCTAACTATGGCTACACCTTC. The chain couples TRBV6-6 to TRBJ1-2; D might be TRBD1 (6 bases). The CDR3 spans 15 residues. V was pared by 7 bases and J by 0 bases, with 15 bases between. Germline V gives CDR1 MNHNY, CDR2 SVGAGI (reference sequence).

This clone was observed a handful of times. V gene TRBV25-1 combines with J gene TRBJ1-4; 8 bases align to TRBD1. With 6 bases clipped from V and 10 bases from J, the junction kept 13 bases outside the gene matches. The CDR3 covers 15 residues. In germline, CDR1 is MGHDK, CDR2 SYGVNS. CDR3 sequence (DNA): TGTGCCAGCAGACCCACCGGGGCAGGGGGCTTAAAACTGTTTTTT. This translates into CASRPTGAGGLKLFF.

CDR3 protein: CASTPSWSHAYNEQFF. The DNA for the CDR3 is TGTGCCAGCACCCCTTCCTGGTCCCACGCCTACAATGAGCAGTTCTTC. The genes are TRBV9 and TRBJ2-1; D uncertain. The V end was cut by 6 bases, the J end by 2 bases, with 18 bases between. This CDR3 has 16 amino acids. Germline values: CDR1 SGDLS, CDR2 YYNGEE.